This T cell receptor beta chain derives from a study of T cells in women clearing cervical HPV infection. Concerning this clone: Its antigen remains unknown. The read ends 3 residues before the CDR3 terminus; that terminus is restored from the germline J gene.

The method was immunoSEQ multiplex PCR; TCRdb's version includes in-frame clones alone and lacks a portion of them. This table lists around 20,000 clones. V was pared by 4 bases and J by 3 bases, with 10 bases of the junction left unmatched. This CDR3 is built from 16 residues. From germline, CDR1 is SGHRS and CDR2 YFSETQ. Whole-study findings and limits: CIN3+ cases had significantly higher TCR richness than controls; evenness did not differ.

The genes are TRBV5-1 and TRBJ2-5; 9 bases agree with TRBD2. The TCR was taken from a woman aged 18 to 75 with a cervical HPV16 infection that either progressed to CIN3+ or cleared (not recorded which). Material: blood buffy coat. The sequenced CDR3 bases are TGCGCCAGCAGCATGCGCGGCGGGAGGGCCGAAGAGACC. Residues: CASSMRGGRAEET. The entire CDR3 protein reads CASSMRGGRAEETQYF.